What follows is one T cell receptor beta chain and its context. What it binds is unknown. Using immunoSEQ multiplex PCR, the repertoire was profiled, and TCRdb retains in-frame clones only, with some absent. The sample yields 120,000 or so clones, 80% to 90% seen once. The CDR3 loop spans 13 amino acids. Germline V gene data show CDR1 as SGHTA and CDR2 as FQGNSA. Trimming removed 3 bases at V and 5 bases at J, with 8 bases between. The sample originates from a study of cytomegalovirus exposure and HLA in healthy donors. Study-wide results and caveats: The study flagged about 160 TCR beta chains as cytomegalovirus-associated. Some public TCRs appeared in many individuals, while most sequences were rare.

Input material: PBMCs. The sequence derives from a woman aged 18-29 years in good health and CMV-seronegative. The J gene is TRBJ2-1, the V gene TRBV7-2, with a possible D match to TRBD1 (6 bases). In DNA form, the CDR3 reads TGTGCCAGCAGCTTCAACAGGGACAATGAGCAGTTCTTC. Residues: CASSFNRDNEQFF.